This is a list of T cell receptor beta chains from one sample in a study of T cell clusters in autoimmune cytopenias. TCRdb reprocessed the multiplex PCR reads, keeping one entry per CDR3 protein, no DNA. This sample's table has more than 13,000 distinct CDR3 sequences. The material sequenced was peripheral blood. The receptors were gathered from a human donor with an autoimmune cytopenia or autoimmune hepatitis (not recorded which). Each CDR3 is given with its conserved first and last residue. Clone size is stated in some rows and not others, as once, few, many or a class when expanded.

v_call	clone_size	j_call	cdr3_aa
TRBV19	medium-sized	TRBJ2-1	CASSYQGPRNEQFF
TRBV5-6	-	TRBJ1-3	CASSLSGTGNTIYF
TRBV19	-	TRBJ2-7	CASSGGYEQYF
TRBV5-4	-	TRBJ1-1	CASSSIASAGEAFF
TRBV12-3/TRBV12-4	-	TRBJ2-6	CASSLGGAGANVLTF
TRBV6-6	-	TRBJ1-1	CASSYGGAGDTEAFF
TRBV6-5	-	TRBJ2-7	CASSSGKTEQYF
TRBV6-1	-	TRBJ2-2	CASRGDRVRGELFF
TRBV12-3/TRBV12-4	-	TRBJ2-5	CASSINTGQGETQYF
TRBV12-3/TRBV12-4	-	TRBJ2-1	CASRVGAGYNEQFF
TRBV12-3/TRBV12-4	-	TRBJ2-7	CASSHPWSSYEQYF
TRBV15	medium-sized	TRBJ2-5	CATSRGGGGQETQYF
TRBV30	-	TRBJ1-4	CAEGTGQATNEKLFF
TRBV6-5	-	TRBJ1-2	CASTETGRNNYGYTF
TRBV27	-	TRBJ2-4	CASSPRPTSGAGNIQYF
TRBV27	-	TRBJ2-7	CASSLSFVAGSPREQYF
TRBV5-4	-	TRBJ2-3	CASSQTMATADTQYF
TRBV10-1	-	TRBJ2-3	CASSEDDRGLDTQYF
TRBV6-5	-	TRBJ1-2	CASSYGINYGYTF
TRBV30	-	TRBJ1-3	CAWSRDSGSGNTIYF
TRBV18	-	TRBJ2-1	CASSPRPGHEQFF
TRBV12-3/TRBV12-4	-	TRBJ2-2	CASRSSGMGYGELFF